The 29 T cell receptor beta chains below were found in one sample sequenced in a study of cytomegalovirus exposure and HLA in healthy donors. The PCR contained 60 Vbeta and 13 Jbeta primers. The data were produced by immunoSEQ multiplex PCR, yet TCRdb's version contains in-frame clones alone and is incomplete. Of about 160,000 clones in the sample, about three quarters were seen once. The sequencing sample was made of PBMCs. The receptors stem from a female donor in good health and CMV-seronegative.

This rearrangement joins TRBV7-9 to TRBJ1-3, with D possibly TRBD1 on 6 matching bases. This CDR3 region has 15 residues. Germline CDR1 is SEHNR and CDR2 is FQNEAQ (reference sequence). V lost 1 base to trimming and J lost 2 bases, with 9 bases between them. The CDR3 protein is CASSLDRATGNTIYF. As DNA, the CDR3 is TGTGCCAGCAGCTTAGACAGGGCCACTGGAAACACCATATATTTT.

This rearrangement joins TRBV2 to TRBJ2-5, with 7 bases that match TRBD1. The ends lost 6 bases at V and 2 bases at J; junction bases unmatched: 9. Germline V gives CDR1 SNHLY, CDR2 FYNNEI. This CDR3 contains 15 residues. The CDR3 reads CASSPPDREQETQYF. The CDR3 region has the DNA TGTGCCAGCAGCCCACCTGACAGGGAACAAGAGACCCAGTACTTC.

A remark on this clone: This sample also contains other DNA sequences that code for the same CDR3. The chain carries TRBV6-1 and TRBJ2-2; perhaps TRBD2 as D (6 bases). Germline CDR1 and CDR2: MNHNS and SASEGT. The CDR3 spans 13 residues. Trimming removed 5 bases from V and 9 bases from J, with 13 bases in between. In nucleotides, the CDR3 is TGTGCCAGCAGTCAAATCGGGGGTTGGGAGCTGTTTTTT. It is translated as CASSQIGGWELFF.

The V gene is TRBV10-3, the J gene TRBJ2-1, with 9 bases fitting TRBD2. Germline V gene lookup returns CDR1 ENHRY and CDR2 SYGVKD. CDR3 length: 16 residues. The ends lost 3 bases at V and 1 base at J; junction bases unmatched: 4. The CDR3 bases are TGTGCCATCAGTGACCCGGGACTAGCATCCTACAATGAGCAGTTCTTC. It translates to CAISDPGLASYNEQFF.

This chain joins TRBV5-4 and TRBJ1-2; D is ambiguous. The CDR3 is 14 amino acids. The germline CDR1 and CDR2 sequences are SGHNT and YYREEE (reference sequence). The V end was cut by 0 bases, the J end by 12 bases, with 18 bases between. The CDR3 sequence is CASSLDPSGAGDTF. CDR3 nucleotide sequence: TGTGCCAGCAGCTTGGATCCCTCAGGTGCGGGAGACACCTTC. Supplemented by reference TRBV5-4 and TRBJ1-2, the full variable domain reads ETGVTQSPTHLIKTRGQQVTLRCSSQSGHNTVSWYQQALGQGPQFIFQYYREEENGRGNFPPRFSGLQFPNYSSELNVNALELDDSALYLCASSLDPSGAGDTFGSGTRLTVV.

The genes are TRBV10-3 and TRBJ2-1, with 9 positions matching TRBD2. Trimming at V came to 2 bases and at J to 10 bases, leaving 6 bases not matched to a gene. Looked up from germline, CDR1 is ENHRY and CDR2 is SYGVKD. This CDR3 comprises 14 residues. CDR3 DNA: TGTGCCATCAGTGAGGAAAGCGGGAGGCGCGAGCAGTTCTTC. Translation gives CAISEESGRREQFF.

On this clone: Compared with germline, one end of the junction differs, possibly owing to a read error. The CDR3 region has the DNA TGTGCCAGCAGCCTAACTGGGGGACAGGGGATCTACGAGCAGTACTTC. Translating gives CASSLTGGQGIYEQYF. The chain has TRBV7-3 and TRBJ2-7, with TRBD1 matching over 10 bases. This CDR3 spans 16 amino acids. Germline V CDR1 and CDR2: SGHTA, FQGTGA.

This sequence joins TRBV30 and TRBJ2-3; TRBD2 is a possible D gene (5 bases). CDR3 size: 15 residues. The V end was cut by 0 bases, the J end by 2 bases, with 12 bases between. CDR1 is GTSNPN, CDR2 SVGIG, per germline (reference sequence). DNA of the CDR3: TGTGCCTGGAGTGTAATCCTAGCCCCCACAGATACGCAGTATTTT. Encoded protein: CAWSVILAPTDTQYF.

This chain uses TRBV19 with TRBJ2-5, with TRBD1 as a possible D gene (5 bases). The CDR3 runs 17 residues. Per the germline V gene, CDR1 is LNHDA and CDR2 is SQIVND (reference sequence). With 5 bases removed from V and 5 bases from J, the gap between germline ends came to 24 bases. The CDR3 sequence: CASSCYLGNPRAETQYF. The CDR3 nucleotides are TGTGCCAGTAGTTGCTATTTAGGGAACCCCAGGGCGGAGACCCAGTACTTC. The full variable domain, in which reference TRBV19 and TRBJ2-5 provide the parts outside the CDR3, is DGGITQSPKYLFRKEGQNVTLSCEQNLNHDAMYWYRQDPGQGLRLIYYSQIVNDFQKGDIAEGYSVSREKKESFPLTVTSAQKNPTAFYLCASSCYLGNPRAETQYFGPGTRLLVL.

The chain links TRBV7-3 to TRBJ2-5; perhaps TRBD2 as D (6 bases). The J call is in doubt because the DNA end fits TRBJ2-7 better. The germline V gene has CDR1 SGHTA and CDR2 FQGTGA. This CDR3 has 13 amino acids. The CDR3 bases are TGTGCCAGCAGCTTACAGACGGGAGACGAGCAGTACTTC. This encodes CASSLQTGDEQYF.

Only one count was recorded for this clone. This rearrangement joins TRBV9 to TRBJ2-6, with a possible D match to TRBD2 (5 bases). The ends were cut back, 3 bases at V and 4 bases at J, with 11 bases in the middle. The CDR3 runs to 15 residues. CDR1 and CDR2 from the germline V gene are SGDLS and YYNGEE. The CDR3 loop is CASSALPGGANVLTF. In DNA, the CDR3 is TGTGCCAGCAGCGCCCTCCCGGGAGGGGCCAACGTCCTGACTTTC.

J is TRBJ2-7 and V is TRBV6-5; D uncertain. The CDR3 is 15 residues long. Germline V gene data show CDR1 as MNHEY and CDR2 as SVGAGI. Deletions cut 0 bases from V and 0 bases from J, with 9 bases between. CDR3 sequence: CASSYSMHSSYEQYF. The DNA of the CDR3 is TGTGCCAGCAGTTACTCGATGCACAGCTCCTACGAGCAGTACTTC.

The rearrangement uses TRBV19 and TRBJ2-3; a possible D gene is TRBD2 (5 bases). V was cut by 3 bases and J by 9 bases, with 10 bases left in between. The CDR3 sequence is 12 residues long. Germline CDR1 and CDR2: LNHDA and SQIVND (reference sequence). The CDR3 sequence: CASSIGLETQYF. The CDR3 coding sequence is TGTGCCAGTAGTATCGGACTTGAAACGCAGTATTTT.

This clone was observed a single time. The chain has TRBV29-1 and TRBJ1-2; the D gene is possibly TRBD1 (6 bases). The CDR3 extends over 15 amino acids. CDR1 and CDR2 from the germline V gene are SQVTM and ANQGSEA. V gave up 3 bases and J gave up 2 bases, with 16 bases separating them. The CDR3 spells CSVDRRGGYNYGYTF. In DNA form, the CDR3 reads TGCAGCGTTGACCGGCGGGGGGGCTACAACTATGGCTACACCTTC.

The CDR3 DNA follows: TGTGCCAGCAGCGCACCGCAGGGGAACACCGGGGAGCTGTTTTTT. Amino acid sequence: CASSAPQGNTGELFF. The V call is TRBV5-4, the J call TRBJ2-2; a weak D match, TRBD1 (5 bases). This CDR3 spans 15 amino acids. Germline V gene data show CDR1 as SGHNT and CDR2 as YYREEE (reference sequence). Trimming left V 4 bases short and J 1 base short, with 11 bases between.

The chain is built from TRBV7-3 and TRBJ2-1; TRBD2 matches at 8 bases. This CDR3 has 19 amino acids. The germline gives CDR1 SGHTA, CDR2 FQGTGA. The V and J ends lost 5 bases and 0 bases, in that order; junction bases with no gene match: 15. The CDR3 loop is CASSTPGLGRRSSYNEQFF. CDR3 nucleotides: TGTGCCAGCAGCACCCCGGGACTAGGGCGGAGAAGCTCCTACAATGAGCAGTTCTTC.

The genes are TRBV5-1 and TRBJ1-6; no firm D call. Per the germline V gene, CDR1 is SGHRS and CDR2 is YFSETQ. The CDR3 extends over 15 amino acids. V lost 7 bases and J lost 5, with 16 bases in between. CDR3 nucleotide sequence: TGCGCCAGCCGATGGACTGCCTCGGATAATTCACCCCTCCACTTT. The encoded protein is CASRWTASDNSPLHF.

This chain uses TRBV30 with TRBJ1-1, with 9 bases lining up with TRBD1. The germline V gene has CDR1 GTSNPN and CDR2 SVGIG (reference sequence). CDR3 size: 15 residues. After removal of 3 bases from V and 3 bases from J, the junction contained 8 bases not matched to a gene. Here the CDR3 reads CAWSVSGTGHTEAFF. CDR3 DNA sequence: TGTGCCTGGAGCGTCTCCGGGACAGGGCACACTGAAGCTTTCTTT.

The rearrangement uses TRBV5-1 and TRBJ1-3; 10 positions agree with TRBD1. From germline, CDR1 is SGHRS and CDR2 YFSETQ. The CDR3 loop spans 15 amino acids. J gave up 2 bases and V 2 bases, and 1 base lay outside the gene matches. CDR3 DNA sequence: TGCGCCAGCAGCTTTGACAGGGGGCCTGGAAACACCATATATTTT. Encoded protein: CASSFDRGPGNTIYF.

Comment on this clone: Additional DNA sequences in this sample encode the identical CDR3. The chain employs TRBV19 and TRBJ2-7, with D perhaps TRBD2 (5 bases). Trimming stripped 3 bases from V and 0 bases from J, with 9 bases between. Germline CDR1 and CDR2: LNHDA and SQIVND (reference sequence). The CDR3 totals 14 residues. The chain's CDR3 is CASSITGLSYEQYF. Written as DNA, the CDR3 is TGTGCCAGTAGTATCACCGGACTCTCCTACGAGCAGTACTTC.

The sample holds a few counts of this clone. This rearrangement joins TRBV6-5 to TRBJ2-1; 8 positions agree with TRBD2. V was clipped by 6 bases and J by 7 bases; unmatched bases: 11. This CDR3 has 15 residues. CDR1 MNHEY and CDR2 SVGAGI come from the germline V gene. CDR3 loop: CASRPGGAVVNEQFF. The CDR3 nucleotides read TGTGCCAGCAGACCCGGGGGGGCGGTCGTAAATGAGCAGTTCTTC.

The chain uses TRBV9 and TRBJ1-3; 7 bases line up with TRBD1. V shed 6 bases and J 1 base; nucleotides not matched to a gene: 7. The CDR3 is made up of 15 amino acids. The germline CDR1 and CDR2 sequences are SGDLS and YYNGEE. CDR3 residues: CASNFEGASGNTIYF. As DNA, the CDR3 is TGTGCCAGCAATTTTGAGGGGGCGTCTGGAAACACCATATATTTT.

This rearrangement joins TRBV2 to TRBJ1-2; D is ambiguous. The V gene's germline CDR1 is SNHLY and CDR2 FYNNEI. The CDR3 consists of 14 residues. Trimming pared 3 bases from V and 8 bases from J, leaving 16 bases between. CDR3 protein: CASSENSLRSGYTF. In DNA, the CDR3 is TGTGCCAGCAGTGAGAACTCCCTCCGCTCGGGCTACACCTTC.

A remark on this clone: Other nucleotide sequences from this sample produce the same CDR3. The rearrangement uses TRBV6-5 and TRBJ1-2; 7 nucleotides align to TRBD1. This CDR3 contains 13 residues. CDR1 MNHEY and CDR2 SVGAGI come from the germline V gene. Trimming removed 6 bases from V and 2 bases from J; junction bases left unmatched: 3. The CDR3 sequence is CASSLGQNYGYTF. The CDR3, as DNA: TGTGCCAGCAGCCTGGGACAGAACTATGGCTACACCTTC.

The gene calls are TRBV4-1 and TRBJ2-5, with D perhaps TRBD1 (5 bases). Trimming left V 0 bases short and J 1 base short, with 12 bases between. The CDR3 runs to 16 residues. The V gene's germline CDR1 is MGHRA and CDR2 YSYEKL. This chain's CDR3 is CASSQDLLGVQETQYF. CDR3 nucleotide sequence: TGCGCCAGCAGCCAAGATCTGCTAGGGGTCCAAGAGACCCAGTACTTC.

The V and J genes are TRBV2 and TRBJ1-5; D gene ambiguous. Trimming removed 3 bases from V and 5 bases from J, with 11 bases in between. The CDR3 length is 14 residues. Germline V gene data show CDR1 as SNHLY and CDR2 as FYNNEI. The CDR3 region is CASSDVSKHQPQHF. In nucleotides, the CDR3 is TGTGCCAGCAGTGATGTTTCTAAACATCAGCCCCAGCATTTT.

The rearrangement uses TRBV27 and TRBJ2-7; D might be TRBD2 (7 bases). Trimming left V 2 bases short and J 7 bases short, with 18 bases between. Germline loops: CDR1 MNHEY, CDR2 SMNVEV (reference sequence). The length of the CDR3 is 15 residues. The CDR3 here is CASSLGGARVWEQYF. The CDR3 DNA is TGTGCCAGCAGTTTAGGGGGGGCGCGGGTTTGGGAGCAGTACTTC.

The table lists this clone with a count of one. The CDR3 DNA is TGTGCCACCAGCAGAGATCTATGGAGGGGACCCTACGAGCAGTACTTC. Protein product: CATSRDLWRGPYEQYF. This chain joins TRBV15 and TRBJ2-7; D may be TRBD2 (6 bases). CDR3 length: 16 residues. V lost 0 bases to trimming and J lost 2 bases, with 14 bases between them. Per germline, CDR1 LNHNV and CDR2 YYDKDF (reference sequence).

As DNA, the CDR3 is TGTGCCAGTAGTTTTACAGGGGGCGGAGGAACTGAAGCTTTCTTT. It yields the protein CASSFTGGGGTEAFF. This chain uses TRBV19 with TRBJ1-1; TRBD1 matches at 9 bases. The V gene's germline CDR1 is LNHDA and CDR2 SQIVND (reference sequence). Unmatched junction bases numbered 9, after V lost 5 bases and J lost 5 bases. The CDR3 has 15 residues.